Shown below are 27 T cell receptor beta chains from a single sample sequenced in a study of CD8 T cells in ankylosing spondylitis (TCRdb year 2017). Library generation was performed with 5' RACE. The reads were generated on an Illumina MiSeq. TCRdb reprocessed the public reads (quality trimming at Q25 with fastp, clone calling with MiXCR) and kept in-frame beta chains. Each CDR3 protein appears once, grouped with its most common genes and DNA. The sample table contains 15,000 or so distinct CDR3 sequences; only one count was recorded for 7% to 10% of them. The top ten constitute less than 40% of the sample. Source material: blood. These receptors were taken from a male donor with ankylosing spondylitis or in good health (not recorded which).

The chain uses TRBV7-9 and TRBJ2-7; D perhaps matches TRBD2 (5 bases). CDR1 and CDR2 from the germline V gene are SEHNR and FQNEAQ (reference sequence). The CDR3 covers 17 residues. V was clipped by 5 bases and J by 3 bases, with 23 bases between them. CDR3 loop: CASSNPRAGRWGYEQYF. CDR3 nucleotides: TGTGCCAGCAGCAATCCGAGGGCGGGTCGGTGGGGCTACGAGCAGTACTTC.

This clonotype was seen a few times. In DNA form, the CDR3 reads TGTGCCAGCAGTCCTCGGGACAGGGAGGCTCAGCCCCAGCATTTT. It translates to CASSPRDREAQPQHF. This sequence joins TRBV12-3 or TRBV12-4 and TRBJ1-5; 9 bases map to TRBD1. V was pared by 5 bases and J by 6 bases, with 8 bases of the junction left unmatched. This CDR3 spans 15 amino acids.

This clonotype was picked up many times. The chain recombines TRBV20-1 with TRBJ2-5, with D hard to call. Germline V CDR1 and CDR2: DFQATT, SNEGSKA (reference sequence). The CDR3 contains 13 residues. V lost 4 bases to trimming and J lost 3 bases, with 12 bases between them. In DNA form, the CDR3 reads TGCAGTGCTAAATGGCTAGTAAAAGAGACCCAGTACTTC. This sequence encodes CSAKWLVKETQYF.

This sequence joins TRBV4-1 and TRBJ2-1, with 7 bases identical to TRBD2. The V and J ends lost 1 base and 0 bases, in that order; junction bases with no gene match: 6. Germline V CDR1 and CDR2: MGHRA, YSYEKL. The CDR3 extends over 17 amino acids. CDR3 loop: CASSQASGGGSYNEQFF. CDR3 nucleotide sequence: TGCGCCAGCAGCCAAGCTAGCGGCGGAGGCTCCTACAATGAGCAGTTCTTC.

The table lists this clonotype with many counts. The CDR3 loop reads CSASATLETQYF. CDR3 in DNA: TGCAGTGCTAGCGCGACGTTGGAGACCCAGTACTTC. The V call is TRBV20-1, the J call TRBJ2-5; no firm D call. Deletions cut 3 bases from V and 5 bases from J, with 10 bases between. The CDR3 totals 12 residues. From germline, CDR1 is DFQATT and CDR2 SNEGSKA (reference sequence).

At least ten counts were recorded for this clonotype. V and J are TRBV6-2 or TRBV6-3 and TRBJ2-7; D unclear. Deletions cut 3 bases from V and 5 bases from J, with 14 bases between. The CDR3 spans 14 residues. Per germline, CDR1 MNHEY and CDR2 SVGEGT. The CDR3 sequence: CASSYSTVIDEQYV. The CDR3 nucleotides are TGTGCCAGCAGTTATAGTACAGTAATCGACGAGCAGTACGTC.

This clonotype was detected many times. The chain couples TRBV21-1 to TRBJ1-5. TRBV21-1 is reported as a pseudogene. There are 13 residues in the CDR3. The CDR3 region is CASSKEGCQPQHF. CDR3 bases: TGTGCCAGCAGCAAGGAAGGGTGCCAGCCCCAGCATTTT.

This clonotype was counted only a few times. The rearrangement links TRBV30 to TRBJ1-5; no reliable D call. The ends were cut back, 2 bases at V and 6 bases at J, with 11 bases in the middle. This CDR3 is built from 13 residues. CDR1 is GTSNPN and CDR2 is SVGIG in the germline V gene (reference sequence). CDR3 bases: TGTGCCTGGAGTAGGGCTTGGACTCAGCCCCAGCATTTT. It yields the protein CAWSRAWTQPQHF.

The rearrangement joins TRBV4-3 to TRBJ2-3, with TRBD2 as a possible D gene (5 bases). CDR3 size: 16 residues. Between the trimmed V and J ends, which lost 1 base and 1 base, there was a span of 12 bases. The germline V gene has CDR1 LGHNA and CDR2 YSLEER. The CDR3 here is CASSQGRGLGTDTQYF. CDR3 DNA: TGCGCCAGCAGCCAAGGTCGGGGATTGGGCACAGATACGCAGTATTTT.

This clonotype was picked up a small number of times. The chain carries TRBV29-1 and TRBJ2-5; D call uncertain. Germline V CDR1 and CDR2: SQVTM, ANQGSEA. V lost 3 bases and J lost 3, with 14 bases in between. The CDR3 is 14 amino acids. The CDR3, as DNA: TGCAGCGTTGATCATTCAAACCTTAAAGAGACCCAGTACTTC. Amino acids: CSVDHSNLKETQYF.

V usage is TRBV20-1 and J usage is TRBJ2-1; D unresolved. The CDR3 totals 12 residues. Trimming pared 8 bases from V and 7 bases from J, leaving 15 bases between. CDR1 is DFQATT, CDR2 SNEGSKA, per germline (reference sequence). CDR3 DNA: TGCAGTTTAGAACGGGTCCAGAATGAGCAGTTCTTC. Translation gives CSLERVQNEQFF.

Points on this clonotype: One end of the junction varies from germline; a read error may be responsible. The CDR3 nucleotides read TGTGCCAGCACCTTAGGTGAAAAACTGTTTTTT. Protein: CASTLGEKLFF. This chain links TRBV7-6 with TRBJ1-4; unclear D gene. The CDR3 consists of 11 residues. Per germline, CDR1 SGHVS and CDR2 FNYEAQ.

J is TRBJ2-3 and V is TRBV20-1; D is possibly TRBD2 (6 bases). The length of the CDR3 is 16 residues. The germline V gene encodes CDR1 DFQATT and CDR2 SNEGSKA (reference sequence). Trimming took off 0 bases at V and 0 bases at J, with 13 bases between the two ends. The CDR3 protein is CSARDRTGTSTDTQYF. Here the CDR3 DNA reads TGCAGTGCTAGAGATCGGACGGGGACTAGCACAGATACGCAGTATTTT.

This clonotype qualifies as medium-sized. The chain couples TRBV4-3 to TRBJ2-3, with a weak D call TRBD2 (5 bases). Germline V gives CDR1 LGHNA, CDR2 YSLEER. CDR3 length equals 14 residues. V was trimmed by 0 bases and J by 9 bases, leaving 13 bases between them. DNA for the CDR3: TGCGCCAGCAGCCAAGATATGGGGAGAAACACGCAGTATTTT. Protein product: CASSQDMGRNTQYF.

This clonotype has a count of ten or more. The chain joins TRBV20-1 to TRBJ2-3; 11 bases line up with TRBD2. Per germline, CDR1 DFQATT and CDR2 SNEGSKA (reference sequence). This CDR3 contains 15 residues. The V segment lost 3 bases and the J segment 4 bases; nucleotides outside the gene matches: 6. The CDR3 sequence is CSASHTSGSADTQYF. In nucleotides, the CDR3 is TGCAGTGCTAGCCACACTAGCGGGAGTGCAGATACGCAGTATTTT.

This clonotype was counted many times. The V call is TRBV5-1, the J call TRBJ2-1; D not certain. CDR3 length equals 17 residues. The germline CDR1 and CDR2 sequences are SGHRS and YFSETQ. The V end lost 4 bases, the J end lost 5 bases, and 22 bases lay between the germline ends. CDR3 residues: CASSEYPQRNLNNEQFF. The CDR3 DNA follows: TGCGCCAGCAGCGAATACCCCCAGAGGAATCTTAACAATGAGCAGTTCTTC.

V is TRBV20-1 and J is TRBJ2-3; 8 nucleotides agree with TRBD2. After removal of 5 bases from V and 4 bases from J, the junction contained 8 bases not matched to a gene. The V gene's germline CDR1 is DFQATT and CDR2 SNEGSKA (reference sequence). The CDR3 covers 14 residues. The CDR3 reads CSASLAGPPDTQYF. The CDR3 coding sequence is TGCAGTGCTTCCCTAGCGGGCCCCCCAGATACGCAGTATTTT.

This clonotype was seen only a few times. The J gene is TRBJ2-2, the V gene TRBV28; 7 bases agree with TRBD2. The CDR3 extends over 16 amino acids. The ends lost 8 bases at V and 2 bases at J; junction bases unmatched: 11. CDR1 MDHEN and CDR2 SYDVKM come from the germline V gene. The CDR3 here is CASSTPRGTNTGELFF. Written as DNA, the CDR3 is TGTGCCAGCTCAACCCCGCGGGGGACCAACACCGGGGAGCTGTTTTTT.

In this sample, this clonotype turned up many times. CDR3 amino acids: CASSFGNPETQYF. CDR3 coding DNA: TGTGCCAGCAGTTTTGGGAACCCAGAGACCCAGTACTTC. This rearrangement joins TRBV28 to TRBJ2-5, with D unresolved. Germline CDR1 reads MDHEN; CDR2 reads SYDVKM. V lost 3 bases, J lost 4 bases, and 9 bases lay in between. The CDR3 contains 13 residues.

In its sample, this clonotype was seen many times. The V and J genes are TRBV12-3 or TRBV12-4 and TRBJ2-1; D remains ambiguous. CDR3 length: 11 amino acids. Trimming pared 3 bases from V and 9 bases from J, leaving 6 bases between. The CDR3 DNA is TGTGCCAGCAGTTTTGGCGGTGAGCAGTTCTTC. It codes for CASSFGGEQFF.

This clonotype was detected ten times or more. The chain combines TRBV25-1 with TRBJ2-2, with D perhaps assigned TRBD1 or TRBD2 (5 bases each). Deletions cut 3 bases from V and 3 bases from J, with 5 bases between. The germline gives CDR1 MGHDK, CDR2 SYGVNS. The CDR3 spans 13 residues. The CDR3 protein is CASSEGDTGELFF. The CDR3 DNA sequence: TGTGCCAGCAGTGAGGGGGACACCGGGGAGCTGTTTTTT.

The sample holds one count of this clonotype. J is TRBJ2-2 and V is TRBV7-2, with 10 bases identical to TRBD1. Germline V CDR1 and CDR2: SGHTA, FQGNSA. V shed 5 bases, J shed 6 bases, and the junction held 12 bases outside the gene matches. This CDR3 is built from 17 residues. The CDR3 bases are TGTGCCAGCAGCCCCCAAACCGGGACAGGGGTGGCCGGGGAGCTGTTTTTT. Translated, it gives CASSPQTGTGVAGELFF. The full variable domain, in which reference TRBV7-2 and TRBJ2-2 provide the parts outside the CDR3, is GAGVSQSPSNKVTEKGKDVELRCDPISGHTALYWYRQSLGQGLEFLIYFQGNSAPDKSGLPSDRFSAERTGGSVSTLTIQRTQQEDSAVYLCASSPQTGTGVAGELFFGEGSRLTVL.

The chain couples TRBV20-1 to TRBJ2-3; 11 bases agree with TRBD2. J lost 4 bases, V lost 2 bases, and 2 bases had no gene match. The CDR3 consists of 14 residues. The V gene's germline CDR1 is DFQATT and CDR2 SNEGSKA (reference sequence). CDR3 in amino acids: CSARNSGGADTQYF. The CDR3 DNA reads as TGCAGTGCTAGAAATAGCGGGGGGGCAGATACGCAGTATTTT.

This chain uses TRBV29-1 with TRBJ2-1, with D possibly being TRBD1 (5 bases). With 3 bases removed from V and 4 bases from J, the gap between germline ends came to 7 bases. Germline CDR1 SQVTM, CDR2 ANQGSEA. The CDR3 has 12 amino acids. CDR3 amino acids: CSVEGRYNEQFF. CDR3 nucleotides: TGCAGCGTTGAGGGGCGGTACAATGAGCAGTTCTTC.

V usage is TRBV28 and J usage is TRBJ2-7, with a weak D call TRBD2 (5 bases). Germline CDR1 MDHEN, CDR2 SYDVKM. V was shortened by 3 bases and J by 3 bases, with 15 bases between the two germline ends. There are 15 residues in the CDR3. The DNA for the CDR3 is TGTGCCAGCAGTTTGGAGGCCACCCCTCGCTACGAGCAGTACTTC. Translation: CASSLEATPRYEQYF.

This clonotype occurred many times. Here the CDR3 reads CASRGSTDTQYF. CDR3 coding DNA: TGTGCCAGCCGTGGGAGCACAGATACGCAGTATTTT. The V call is TRBV6-5, the J call TRBJ2-3; D not resolved. The ends were cut back, 8 bases at V and 0 bases at J, with 6 bases in the middle. CDR1 is MNHEY and CDR2 is SVGAGI in the germline V gene. This CDR3 spans 12 amino acids.

This clonotype was recorded at least ten times. The gene calls are TRBV5-1 and TRBJ2-3, with D uncertain. The CDR3 loop spans 15 amino acids. Germline loops: CDR1 SGHRS, CDR2 YFSETQ. V lost 0 bases and J lost 7, with 15 bases in between. CDR3 residues: CASSLGGRSTNTQYF. Here the CDR3 DNA reads TGCGCCAGCAGCTTGGGCGGACGAAGTACGAATACGCAGTATTTT.